The source of this T cell receptor (beta chain) is a study of cytomegalovirus exposure and HLA in healthy donors. TCRdb's table, derived via immunoSEQ multiplex PCR, lists solely in-frame clones and lacks some. The sample holds 65,000 to 75,000 clones, 90% to 95% seen once. Separate from the 666-subject first cohort, the approximately 120-subject validation cohort was the one that the donors belonged to. With 3 bases removed from V and 1 base from J, the gap between germline ends came to 15 bases. Per germline, CDR1 MNHEY and CDR2 SVGAGI. The length of the CDR3 is 16 residues. The sequence derives from a man between 18 and 35 years old in good health and CMV-seropositive. The material sequenced was PBMCs. This chain joins TRBV6-5 and TRBJ1-1; D uncertain. CDR3 loop: CASSYRSVRSNTEAFF. The CDR3 coding sequence is TGTGCCAGCAGTTATAGGAGCGTCAGATCGAACACTGAAGCTTTCTTT.